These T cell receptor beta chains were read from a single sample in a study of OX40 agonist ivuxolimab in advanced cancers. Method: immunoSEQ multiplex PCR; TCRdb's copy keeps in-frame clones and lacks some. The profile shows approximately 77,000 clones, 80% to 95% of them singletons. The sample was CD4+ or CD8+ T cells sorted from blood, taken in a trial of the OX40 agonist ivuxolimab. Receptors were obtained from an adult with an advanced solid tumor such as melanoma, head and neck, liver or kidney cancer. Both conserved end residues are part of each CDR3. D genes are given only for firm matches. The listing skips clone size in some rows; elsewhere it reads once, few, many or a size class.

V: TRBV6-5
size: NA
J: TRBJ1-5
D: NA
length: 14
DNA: TGTGCCAGCAGTCCTCGACAGGGCAATCAGCCCCAGCATTTT
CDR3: CASSPRQGNQPQHF

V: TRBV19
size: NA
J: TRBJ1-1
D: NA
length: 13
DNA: TGTGCCAGTAGTACTAACGTCGGCACTGAAGCTTTCTTT
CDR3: CASSTNVGTEAFF

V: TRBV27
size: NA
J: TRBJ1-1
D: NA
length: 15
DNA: TGTGCCAGCAGTTTATATGGGGGGTCTGTCACTGAAGCTTTCTTT
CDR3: CASSLYGGSVTEAFF

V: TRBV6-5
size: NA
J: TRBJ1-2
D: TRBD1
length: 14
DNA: TGTGCCAGCGTCATCGGGTCAGGGGGACATGGCTACACCTTC
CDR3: CASVIGSGGHGYTF

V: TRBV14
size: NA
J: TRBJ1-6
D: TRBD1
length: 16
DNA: TGTGCCAGCAGCCAACCGGGACAGGGGGCAGGTTCACCCCTCCACTTT
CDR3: CASSQPGQGAGSPLHF

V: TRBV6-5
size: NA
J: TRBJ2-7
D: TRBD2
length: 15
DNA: TGTGCCAGCAGTTATCCGGGACTAGCGGGAGGTGAGCAGTACTTC
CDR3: CASSYPGLAGGEQYF

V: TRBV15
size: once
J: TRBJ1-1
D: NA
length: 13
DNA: TGTGCCACCAGCAGTAATAGTGGAACTGAAGCTTTCTTT
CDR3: CATSSNSGTEAFF

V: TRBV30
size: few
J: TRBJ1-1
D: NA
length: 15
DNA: TGTGCCTGGAATCCTAAGGCAGGGCGGAACACTGAAGCTTTCTTT
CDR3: CAWNPKAGRNTEAFF

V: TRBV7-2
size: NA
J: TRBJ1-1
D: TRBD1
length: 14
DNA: TGTGCCAGCAGACCCGACAGGGTGAACACTGAAGCTTTCTTT
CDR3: CASRPDRVNTEAFF

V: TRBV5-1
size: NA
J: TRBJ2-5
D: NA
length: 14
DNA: TGCGCCAGCAGCTTGGATCAGGGCAAGGAGACCCAGTACTTC
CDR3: CASSLDQGKETQYF

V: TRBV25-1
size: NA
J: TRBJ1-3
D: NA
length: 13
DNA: TGTGCCAGCAGTTTCACCCTAGGAAACACCATATATTTT
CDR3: CASSFTLGNTIYF

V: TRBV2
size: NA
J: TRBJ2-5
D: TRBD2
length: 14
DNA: TGTGCCAGCAAGATGAGCGGGAGTCAGGAGACCCAGTACTTC
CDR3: CASKMSGSQETQYF

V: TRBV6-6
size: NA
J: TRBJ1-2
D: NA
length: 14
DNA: TGTGCCAGCAGTCCTCCGGGAGGGGTATATGGCTACACCTTC
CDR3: CASSPPGGVYGYTF

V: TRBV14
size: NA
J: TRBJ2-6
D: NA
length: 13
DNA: TGTGCCAGCGGGAAGGCTGGGGCCAACGTCCTGACTTTC
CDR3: CASGKAGANVLTF

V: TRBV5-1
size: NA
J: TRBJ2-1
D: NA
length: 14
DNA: TGCGCCAGCAGAGTCGGGAATGTCTACAATGAGCAGTTCTTC
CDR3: CASRVGNVYNEQFF

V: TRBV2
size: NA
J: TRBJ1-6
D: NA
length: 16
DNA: TGTGCCAGCAGTGGTGAGGGAAGCTCCTATAATTCACCCCTCCACTTT
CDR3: CASSGEGSSYNSPLHF

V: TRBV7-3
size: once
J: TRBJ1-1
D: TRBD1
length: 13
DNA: TGTGCCAGCAGCCGACAGGGGAACACTGAAGCTTTCTTT
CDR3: CASSRQGNTEAFF

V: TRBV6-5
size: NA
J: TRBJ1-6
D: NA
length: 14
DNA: TGTGCCAGCAGTTACTCCCCGGAGGGGACACCCCTCCACTTT
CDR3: CASSYSPEGTPLHF

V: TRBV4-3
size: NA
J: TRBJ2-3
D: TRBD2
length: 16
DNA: TGCGCCAGCAGCCCCCAGGCTAGCGGAAACACAGATACGCAGTATTTT
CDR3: CASSPQASGNTDTQYF

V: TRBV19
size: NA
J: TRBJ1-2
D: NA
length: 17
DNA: TGTGCCAGTAGTATCGGCAACCCGGGGGGAGTAGGCTATGGCTACACCTTC
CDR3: CASSIGNPGGVGYGYTF

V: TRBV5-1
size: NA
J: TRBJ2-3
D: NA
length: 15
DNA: TGCGCCAGCAGCTTGGAAGTAGGGGGAGGAGATACGCAGTATTTT
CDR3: CASSLEVGGGDTQYF

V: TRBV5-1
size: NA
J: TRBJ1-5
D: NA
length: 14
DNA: TGCGCCAGCAGCCCCGGGAGGGCCAATCAGCCCCAGCATTTT
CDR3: CASSPGRANQPQHF

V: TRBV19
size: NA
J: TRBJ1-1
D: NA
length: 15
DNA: TGTGCCAGTAGAACGACCGGGACAACGAACACTGAAGCTTTCTTT
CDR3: CASRTTGTTNTEAFF

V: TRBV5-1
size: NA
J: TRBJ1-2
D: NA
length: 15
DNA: TGCGCCAGCAGCTTGCTTCCGTCCCAGGAGTATGGCTACACCTTC
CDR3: CASSLLPSQEYGYTF

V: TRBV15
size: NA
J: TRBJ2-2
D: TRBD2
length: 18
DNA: TGTGCCACCAGCAGAGATCTTTTGGGAGCGGGAGAAGCCGGGGAGCTGTTTTTT
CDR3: CATSRDLLGAGEAGELFF

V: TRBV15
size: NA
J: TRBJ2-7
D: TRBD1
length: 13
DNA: TGTGCCACCAGCAGGGGACAGAACTACGAGCAGTACTTC
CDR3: CATSRGQNYEQYF

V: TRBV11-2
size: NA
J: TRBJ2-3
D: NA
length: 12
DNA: TGTGCCAGCAGCTTACGGGTCCCCTCGCAGTATTTT
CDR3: CASSLRVPSQYF

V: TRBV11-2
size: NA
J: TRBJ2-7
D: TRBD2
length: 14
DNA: TGTGCCAGCAGCTTTACTAGCGGTTCCTACGAGCAGTACTTC
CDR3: CASSFTSGSYEQYF

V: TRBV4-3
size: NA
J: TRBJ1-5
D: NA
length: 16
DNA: TGCGCCAGCAGCCAAGAAGGACCAGATAGCAATCAGCCCCAGCATTTT
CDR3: CASSQEGPDSNQPQHF

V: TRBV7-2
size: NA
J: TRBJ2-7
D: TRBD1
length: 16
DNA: TGTGCCAGCAGCTTAGTCGGGACAGGAACCTCCTACGAGCAGTACTTC
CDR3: CASSLVGTGTSYEQYF

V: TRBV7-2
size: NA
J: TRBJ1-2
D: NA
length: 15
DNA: TGTGCCAGCAGCTTAGCGTCGTTGGGTCACTATGGCTACACCTTC
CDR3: CASSLASLGHYGYTF

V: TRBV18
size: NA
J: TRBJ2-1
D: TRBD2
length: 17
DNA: TGTGCCAGCTCACCACGAGCTAGCGGGCTAGACGGCAATGAGCAGTTCTTC
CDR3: CASSPRASGLDGNEQFF

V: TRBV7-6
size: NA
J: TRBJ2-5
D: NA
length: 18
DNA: TGTGCCAGCAGCTTAGATTTGGTCGGGACCAAGATAGGAGAGACCCAGTACTTC
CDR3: CASSLDLVGTKIGETQYF

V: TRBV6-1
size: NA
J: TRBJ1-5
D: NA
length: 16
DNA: TGTGCCAGCAGTGAAAGGAGGGGCCAGGGCAATCAGCCCCAGCATTTT
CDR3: CASSERRGQGNQPQHF